Sequencing of this T cell receptor beta chain was carried out in a study of regulatory T cells in long-lasting Graves disease. Overall study results and limits: Favoring TRBV28, TRBJ1-2 and TRBJ2-5 was a feature seen in persistent disease.

The CDR3 loop spans 13 amino acids. With 8 bases removed from V and 1 base from J, the gap between germline ends came to 11 bases. The time point here: newly diagnosed GD, antithyroid drugs for less than 3 months. After RNA was extracted from PBMCs, the TCR library was made from it. Investigators prepared the TCR beta libraries by applying iRepertoire HTBI primers and Arm-PCR of CDR3 regions. MiXCR, applied by TCRdb to the multiplex PCR reads, yields one record per CDR3 protein. The repertoire holds roughly 520,000 distinct CDR3 sequences, with more than 10% as singletons. This clonotype was seen only a few times. Its matching antigen is unknown. These data were likewise used in another study, on T cells in Graves' hyperthyroidism and ophthalmopathy. Turning to that study: The primer set for the first-round RT-PCR of the TCR CDR3 was HTBI.

The receptor's source is a woman aged 25 to 39 with Graves disease. The chain combines TRBV12-3 or TRBV12-4 with TRBJ2-5; D possibly corresponds to TRBD1 (5 bases). Material: peripheral blood mononuclear cells (PBMCs), obtained at new diagnosis, from a patient treated with antithyroid drugs. Here the CDR3 DNA reads TGTGCCAGCGGCGGACACCCCCAAGAGACCCAGTACTTC. Amino acids: CASGGHPQETQYF.